Listed here is a single T cell receptor beta chain. Its cognate antigen has yet to be identified. No much larger clone is present one base from it, and per-base qualities are unavailable. Using the deep immunoSEQ assay, TCR CDR3 regions were amplified from genomic DNA by multiplex PCR. Genomic DNA extracted from each cell subset was distributed evenly over all wells of several immunoSEQ 96-well plates, and each plate served as one replicate. Each replicate PCR for sorted subsets received approximately 200 ng genomic DNA, equal to some 32,000 T cell genomes. The purified libraries were quantified using a Qubit 3.0 fluorometer, sized with a Bioanalyzer 2100, and then quantified again using the KAPA Library Quantification kit. Every immunoSEQ 96-well plate was sequenced on a dedicated single-read 150-cycle Illumina NextSeq 550 flow cell. The authors' analysis ran thus. Because the immunoSEQ output held only junctional sequences and lacked quality scores, the filtering could not match the filtering applied to full-length reads. Sequences were annotated with PyIR, a Python wrapper for IgBLAST v1.9, and V/J genes and CDR3 were assigned using IMGT germline references. Reads with weak V/J assignments (E-value above 1e-6), missing CDR3, stop codons, out-of-frame junctions, or ambiguous translated residues were removed. A V3J clonotype was defined by an identical inferred V gene, J gene, and CDR3 amino acid sequence. Percentage overlap between repertoires was computed as shared unique clonotypes divided by the size of the smaller repertoire. Repertoire richness was assessed with RTK rarefaction, the Chao1 estimator, and Recon v2.1 estimates of unobserved clonotypes. For all TCRbeta clonotypes obtained by the gDNA method from a handful of donors, generation probabilities were computed with OLGA. TCRdb holds this immuneACCESS table with in-frame rearrangements only. Some clones are missing; in checked studies, unresolved V genes explain under half, and the rest has no known cause. The V and J calls and clone size are taken from that table; D and trimming were inferred from the DNA. The sample data list about a million clones, and around three quarters of these were observed just once. Over 1.3% of the sample comes from the top ten.

The data are from a study of shared clonotypes between healthy human individuals (TCRdb year 2020). As for the study more broadly: The cohort comprised a couple of women and a few men aged 18 to 49 years. For each donor, three plates each were used for CD4 naive and CD4 memory, two plates were used for CD8 naive, and one plate was used for CD8 memory. Libraries were prepared and TCR repertoires were sequenced by different laboratories using diverse techniques, in order to increase sequencing depth and limit assay-specific biases. Blood TCR repertoires of 5 or 6 healthy adults were deeply sequenced to estimate repertoire size and the extent of clonotype sharing between individuals. Each donor's leukapheresis produced roughly between roughly 0.85 and 10 billion PBMCs.

Study-wide conclusions, independent of this receptor: The small number of donors limited the genetic and exposure-history diversity represented. Based on pairwise subsampling, the degree of clonotype sharing among donors was expected to be affected by sequencing depth. Estimated clonotype richness was generally larger for naive than for memory subsets. Compared with non-shared clonotypes, the clonotypes found in all four sorted-subset donors had higher generation probabilities. Only blood was sampled, and tissue TCR repertoires likely differ from those in blood. Even with the large sequencing depth, rarefaction of the sorted-subset datasets indicated that sequencing was incomplete. Across four donors, roughly 5% of naive CD4, more than 3% of naive CD8, about 2% of memory CD4, and roughly 0.4% of memory CD8 clonotypes were shared.

V is reduced by 4 bases and J by 6 bases, leaving a spacing of 26 bases between them. CDR1 and CDR2 are drawn from the germline V gene: SGDLS, YYNGEE. Spanning cysteine to phenylalanine, the CDR3 consists of 17 amino acids. Of all the DNA, just the CDR3 is kept, 51 bases in frame from base 1. The donors were healthy, HIV-negative adults who had no recently reported acute infections or vaccinations. Every donor was a Caucasian adult residing in Nashville, Tennessee, USA. CD4+ T cells were enriched by magnetic negative selection, after which naive cells were positively selected on CD45RA and the negative fraction was taken as the memory subset. Blood was obtained by leukapheresis, after which PBMCs were separated by Ficoll-Histopaque density gradient centrifugation and cryopreserved in liquid nitrogen vapor phase. Purity and quantity of every magnetically sorted T cell population were checked by analytical flow cytometry. Genomic DNA was isolated from every sorted fraction and measured by UV absorbance on a Nanodrop 2000c.

The rearranged segments are TRBV9 and TRBJ2-7; a tentative D match to TRBD1 spans 9 bases. The source of this sequence is a man between 18 and 35 years old in good health. Sequenced material: memory CD4+ T cells sorted from blood. This specimen's cell subset or site label, per the study, means: CD45RA-negative fraction. The CDR3 corresponds to CASSPSPGGTGSREQYF. The DNA sequence follows: TGTGCCAGCAGCCCCTCCCCGGGGGGGACAGGGTCCCGCGAGCAGTACTTC. The CDR3 plus the reference TRBV9 and TRBJ2-7 genes for the other parts give the full variable domain: DSGVTQTPKHLITATGQRVTLRCSPRSGDLSVYWYQQSLDQGLQFLIQYYNGEERAKGNILERFSAQQFPDLHSELNLSSLELGDSALYFCASSPSPGGTGSREQYFGPGTRLTVT.